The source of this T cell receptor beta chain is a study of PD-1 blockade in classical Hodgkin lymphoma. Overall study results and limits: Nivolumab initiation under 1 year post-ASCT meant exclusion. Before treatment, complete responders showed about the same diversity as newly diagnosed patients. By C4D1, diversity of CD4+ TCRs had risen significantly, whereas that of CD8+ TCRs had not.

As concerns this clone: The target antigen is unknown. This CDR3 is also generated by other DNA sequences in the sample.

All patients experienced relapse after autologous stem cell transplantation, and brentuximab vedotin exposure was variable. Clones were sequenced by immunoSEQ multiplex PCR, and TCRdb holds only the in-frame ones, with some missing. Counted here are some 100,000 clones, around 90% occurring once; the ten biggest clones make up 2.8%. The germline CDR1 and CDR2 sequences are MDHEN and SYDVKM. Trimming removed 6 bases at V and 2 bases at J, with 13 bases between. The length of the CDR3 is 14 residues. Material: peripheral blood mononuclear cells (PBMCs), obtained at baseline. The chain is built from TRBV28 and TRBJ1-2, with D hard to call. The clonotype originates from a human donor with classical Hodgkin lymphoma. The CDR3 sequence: CASRTPQGNYGYTF. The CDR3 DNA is TGTGCCAGCAGGACCCCCCAAGGGAACTATGGCTACACCTTC.